Listed below are T cell receptor beta chains from one sample, sequenced in a study of T cells after yellow fever vaccination. TCRdb reprocessed the 5' RACE reads with MiXCR, giving one entry per CDR3 protein. The table records 250,000 to 300,000 distinct CDR3 sequences, 8.5% to 10% of them present only once. This material consisted of CD4+ T cells sorted from PBMCs, taken 5 days after the yellow fever booster vaccination. The receptors here all came from a man aged 18 to 30 who received the YFV17D yellow fever vaccine. The CDR3 runs from the conserved cysteine through the conserved F or W. The D gene is left open where the match is weak. Some rows have no size entry. The others give once, few or many, or a class for an expanded clone.

- | TRBJ2-1 | TRBV28 | - | TGTGCCAGCCATTCCCTAGCGAGGGTGAGGGGTGAGCAGTTCTTC | CASHSLARVRGEQFF
few | TRBJ2-5 | TRBV5-6 | - | TGTGCCAGCAGCTTGGGGGGATTTGAGGAGACCCAGTACTTC | CASSLGGFEETQYF
- | TRBJ1-1 | TRBV5-1 | - | TGCGCCAGCTCCCAGACCGGGGCCCGAATGAACACTGAAGCTTTCTTT | CASSQTGARMNTEAFF
many | TRBJ2-3 | TRBV4-1 | TRBD2 | TGCGCCAGCAGCCCCGGGTGGGCTAGCGGGGGAAGCACAGATACGCAGTATTTT | CASSPGWASGGSTDTQYF
few | TRBJ2-5 | TRBV5-1 | - | TGCGCCAGCAGCAGAGACGGATCGGGGGTGCCACAAGAGACCCAGTACTTC | CASSRDGSGVPQETQYF
- | TRBJ2-2 | TRBV6-5 | TRBD2 | TGTGCCAGCAGTTCCCTGACTAGCGGGGGGGCACGGGAGCTGTTTTTT | CASSSLTSGGARELFF
many | TRBJ2-5 | TRBV4-2 | TRBD2 | TGTGCCAGCAGGGCCGGGACTAGCGGGTATGGCAGAACTCAAGAGACCCAGTACTTC | CASRAGTSGYGRTQETQYF
- | TRBJ1-5 | TRBV12-3/TRBV12-4 | TRBD1 | TGTGCCAGCAGTTCGGGACAGGGACTTCAGCCCCAGCATTTT | CASSSGQGLQPQHF
- | TRBJ2-2 | TRBV7-2 | - | TGTGCCAGCAGCCCTCGTATGGGGGGCCTGAACACCGGGGAGCTGTTTTTT | CASSPRMGGLNTGELFF
many | TRBJ2-3 | TRBV4-3 | - | TGCGCCAGCAGCCAAGTCCGACAGTTGCCAGATACGCAGTATTTT | CASSQVRQLPDTQYF
few | TRBJ1-4 | TRBV20-1 | - | TGCAGTGCTAGTGCACTAACTAATGAAAAACTGTTTTTT | CSASALTNEKLFF
few | TRBJ1-6 | TRBV20-1 | - | TGCAGTGCTCAGAACAGGGTTACCAATTCACCCCTCCACTTT | CSAQNRVTNSPLHF
few | TRBJ1-2 | TRBV4-2 | - | TGTGCCAGCAGCCTGAGTCGGGTGGATGGCTACACCTTC | CASSLSRVDGYTF
- | TRBJ2-1 | TRBV20-1 | - | TGCAGCGGGAATAGAGGGTCCTACAATGAGCAGTTCTTC | CSGNRGSYNEQFF
few | TRBJ2-2 | TRBV7-6 | TRBD1 | TGTGCCAGCAGCTCGGACAGGTCCGGGGAGCTGTTTTTT | CASSSDRSGELFF
few | TRBJ1-2 | TRBV6-2/TRBV6-3 | - | TGTGCCAGCAGCTCGTACTATGGCTACACCTTC | CASSSYYGYTF
few | TRBJ1-2 | TRBV27 | - | TGTGCCAGCAGTTTATCCCTGGACAGACCCTTCTATGGCTACACCTTC | CASSLSLDRPFYGYTF
few | TRBJ2-7 | TRBV20-1 | TRBD2 | TGCAGTGCTTCCAAATACCTAGCGGGGGGCCGAGGAGACTACGAGCAGTACTTC | CSASKYLAGGRGDYEQYF
- | TRBJ2-5 | TRBV5-1 | TRBD1 | TGCGCCAGCAGACGACAGGGCGTTGGAGAGACCCAGTACTTC | CASRRQGVGETQYF
few | TRBJ1-1 | TRBV5-1 | TRBD1 | TGCGCCAGCGCCAGTCCCTACAGGGGCCGGAACACTGAAGCTTTCTTT | CASASPYRGRNTEAFF
few | TRBJ1-1 | TRBV6-1 | - | TGTGCCAGCAGTGAACCAGGGACTGGGAACACTGAAGCTTTCTTT | CASSEPGTGNTEAFF
few | TRBJ2-2 | TRBV7-2 | TRBD2 | TGTGCCAGCAGCCGGACTAGCGGGGGGGCAGGTACCGGGGAGCTGTTTTTT | CASSRTSGGAGTGELFF
few | TRBJ1-2 | TRBV3-1 | - | TGTGCCAGCACCTCCGGGGGCGGCCGCGGCTACACCTTC | CASTSGGGRGYTF
- | TRBJ1-1 | TRBV12-3/TRBV12-4 | - | TGTGCCAGCAGACCGCGGGGGCTGAACACTGAAGCTTTCTTT | CASRPRGLNTEAFF
many | TRBJ2-3 | TRBV5-1 | - | TGCGCCAGCAGCTTCGGACAGAACACAGATACGCAGTATTTT | CASSFGQNTDTQYF
- | TRBJ1-3 | TRBV29-1 | - | TGCAGCGCCCACTACTCTGGAAACGCCATATATTTT | CSAHYSGNAIYF
- | TRBJ2-2 | TRBV20-1 | TRBD1 | TGCAGTGCTAGAGCTGGGACAGGGGGCGTCGGGACCGGGGAGCTGTTTTTT | CSARAGTGGVGTGELFF
few | TRBJ2-5 | TRBV5-1 | - | TGCGCCAGCAGCTCCGGGACGGATTACCAAGAGACCCAGTACTTC | CASSSGTDYQETQYF
few | TRBJ1-2 | TRBV6-5 | - | TGTGCCAGCAGCAAGGAGCCCGGGTTTACCTATGGCTACACCTTC | CASSKEPGFTYGYTF
many | TRBJ1-2 | TRBV20-1 | - | TGCAGTGCTAGAGTGAGTAGAAGATTTTATGGCTACACCTTC | CSARVSRRFYGYTF
- | TRBJ2-1 | TRBV20-1 | TRBD2 | TGCAGTGCTCCCCGACTAGCGGAGAACAATGAGCAGTTCTTC | CSAPRLAENNEQFF
many | TRBJ2-7 | TRBV10-1 | TRBD1 | TGCGCCAGCAGTCATCCGGACAGGAGCTACGAGCAGTACTTC | CASSHPDRSYEQYF
few | TRBJ2-3 | TRBV6-6 | - | TGTGCCAGCATCGCACCTGGCACAGATACGCAGTATTTT | CASIAPGTDTQYF
- | TRBJ1-4 | TRBV4-3 | - | TGCGCCAGCAGCCAAGGGGTTAACAGGCAAAATGAAAAACTGTTTTTT | CASSQGVNRQNEKLFF
- | TRBJ2-2 | TRBV4-3 | - | TGCGCCAGCAGCCAGGCCCCTCCTAGTTCCGGGGAGCTGTTTTTT | CASSQAPPSSGELFF